The table lists the clone carrying this T cell receptor (beta chain) with a few counts. The DNA is left out, because the CDR3 cannot be placed on it with certainty; the CDR3 is given as TCRdb lists it. Termini included, the CDR3 measures 15 amino acids. This entry belongs to a study of T cells in localized non-small cell lung cancer. Repertoires were generated with immunoSEQ multiplex PCR, while TCRdb's copy carries only in-frame clones and drops some. The sample includes some 66,000 clones, 84% of them seen just once. Material: peripheral blood, obtained before any cancer treatment. The chain combines TRBV12-2 with TRBJ2-5; the D call in the table, TRBD2, was not verified against the DNA. TRBV12-2 is a recognized pseudogene. The clonotype originates from a female donor aged 60 or older with stage I lung adenocarcinoma. Here the CDR3 reads CASRPRLTFGETQYF.